This entry features one T cell receptor beta chain sequence. The antigen is undetermined. Germline CDR1 and CDR2: MRHNA and SNTAGT. The junction had 20 bases not matched to a gene; V was cut back by 0 bases and J by 8 bases. This CDR3 has 20 residues. The data belong to a study of T cell repertoires in cytomegalovirus infection. At the level of the study: Used in the study were CMV epitopes, some recently identified and HLA-C-restricted, others well-studied and HLA-B-restricted. In public TCR beta signatures, there were indications of both CMV infection and matching HLA type. Study-wide findings and caveats: HLA-C-restricted CMV-specific TCR beta clonotypes prevailed in the ex vivo response.

TCRdb passed the reads through MiXCR, listing each CDR3 protein once. The repertoire holds under 350,000 distinct CDR3 sequences, with around 20% as singletons. The gene calls are TRBV6-4 and TRBJ2-1, with 9 bases lining up with TRBD2. This receptor was identified in a human donor in good health (CMV status not recorded). Some clones in this sample may be carry-over from other donors' samples. Sequenced here: cultured PBMCs, sampled from culture after CMV antigen stimulation. This CDR3 is CASSDSSWTSERFWLDEQFF. CDR3 coding DNA: TGTGCCAGCAGTGACTCGAGTTGGACTAGCGAGAGGTTTTGGCTGGATGAGCAGTTCTTC.